Sequencing of this TCR beta chain was carried out in a study of CD8+ T cells in alopecia areata. Study summary: Treated patients took oral tofacitinib at 5 to 10 mg twice daily.

This CDR3 is 14 amino acids long. The germline V gene encodes CDR1 SGHAT and CDR2 FQDESV (reference sequence). The ends were cut back, 0 bases at V and 6 bases at J, with 10 bases in the middle. Study results and limitations: In patients, TCRs were shared less clearly than in mice, and HLA may possibly be involved. Scalp sample sequencing also detects resident alphabeta T cells of normal skin. In scalp, tofacitinib significantly decreased clonality and expanded CD8+ clones among the top 100.

Treatment indicated: oral pan-JAK inhibitor, 5-10 mg twice daily. Sampling of alopecia areata patients yielded lesional scalp punch biopsies as well as peripheral blood. As the sequencing template, cDNA was produced by extracting RNA and reverse transcribing it. Profiled with immunoSEQ multiplex PCR; TCRdb holds only in-frame clones, not every one. The sample holds around 4,800 clones, roughly 66% seen once. Concerning this clone: The antigen remains undetermined.

Sequences were derived from skin, sampled at approximately week 36, from a patient treated with tofacitinib. The V gene is TRBV11-1, the J gene TRBJ2-3; perhaps TRBD2 as D (6 bases). This clonotype originated in a human donor with alopecia areata. CDR3 protein: CASSLASGLDTQYF. The CDR3 bases are TGTGCCAGCAGCTTAGCCAGCGGGCTTGATACGCAGTATTTT.